Listed below are T cell receptor beta chains from one sample, sequenced in a study of shared clonotypes between healthy human individuals. Here immunoSEQ multiplex PCR was the method, and the copy in TCRdb shows in-frame clones only, minus some. The profile shows approximately 500,000 clones, 90% to 96% of them singletons. The source material was naive CD4+ T cells sorted from blood. The receptors here all came from a young woman in good health. The conserved cysteine and the conserved F or W are not part of the CDR3 here. Each record gives: J gene, V gene, CDR3 protein.

j_gene: TRBJ2-2
v_gene: TRBV18
CDR3aa: ASSPPLAPNTGELF

j_gene: TRBJ2-1
v_gene: TRBV28
CDR3aa: ATRATIDRGLEQF

j_gene: TRBJ2-7
v_gene: TRBV28
CDR3aa: ASSLTGLGTYEQY

j_gene: TRBJ1-1
v_gene: TRBV4-1
CDR3aa: ASSLNRGTEAF

j_gene: TRBJ2-2
v_gene: TRBV10-2
CDR3aa: ASRGAGGWANTGELF

j_gene: TRBJ2-7
v_gene: TRBV7-2
CDR3aa: ASSLRYYEQY

j_gene: TRBJ1-1
v_gene: TRBV19
CDR3aa: ASSPRGQGAVEAF

j_gene: TRBJ1-1
v_gene: TRBV2
CDR3aa: ASTPGRLNTEAF

j_gene: TRBJ2-7
v_gene: TRBV5-4
CDR3aa: ASSSGGTAYEQY

j_gene: TRBJ2-5
v_gene: TRBV7-2
CDR3aa: ASSLGWQETQY

j_gene: TRBJ1-6
v_gene: TRBV4-1
CDR3aa: ASSQDPSRGRSYNSPLH

j_gene: TRBJ1-2
v_gene: TRBV28
CDR3aa: ASSSGLRGT

j_gene: TRBJ2-7
v_gene: TRBV7-9
CDR3aa: ASSGRGKPYEQY

j_gene: TRBJ2-7
v_gene: TRBV19
CDR3aa: ASSTPIRWAGDEQY

j_gene: TRBJ1-5
v_gene: TRBV30
CDR3aa: AWSVRSRSNQPQH

j_gene: TRBJ2-3
v_gene: TRBV7-9
CDR3aa: ASRDTGGATDTQY

j_gene: TRBJ2-7
v_gene: TRBV28
CDR3aa: ASSLEVATYEQY

j_gene: TRBJ2-7
v_gene: TRBV5-1
CDR3aa: ASSSGQGITYEQY

j_gene: TRBJ1-2
v_gene: TRBV19
CDR3aa: ASSMKAQAGLILGYT

j_gene: TRBJ1-3
v_gene: TRBV28
CDR3aa: ATNRASGNTIY

j_gene: TRBJ1-2
v_gene: TRBV27
CDR3aa: ASSLYGSRGGYT

j_gene: TRBJ1-5
v_gene: TRBV5-1
CDR3aa: ASSAWVNQPQH

j_gene: TRBJ2-1
v_gene: TRBV4-1
CDR3aa: ASSQDFGRTYNEQF